In this sample, the clone carrying this T cell receptor beta chain turned up once. Its specificity is not known. This entry is derived from a study of OX40 agonist ivuxolimab in advanced cancers. This table comes from immunoSEQ multiplex PCR, and its TCRdb copy is limited to in-frame clones, with some not included. In the table there are about 40,000 clones, approximately 92% of which are singletons. Study outcomes and limitations: Circulating CD4+ and CD8+ T cells showed clonal expansion by week 6 at 0.1 to 3.0 mg/kg.

Germline-derived CDR1 and CDR2 are SNHLY and FYNNEI. Trimming removed 6 bases at V and 4 bases at J, with 12 bases between. The CDR3 contains 13 residues. This receptor was obtained from an adult with an advanced solid tumor such as melanoma, head and neck, liver or kidney cancer. Sequences were derived from CD4+ or CD8+ T cells sorted from blood, sampled in a trial of the OX40 agonist ivuxolimab. The V gene is TRBV2, the J gene TRBJ1-1; D is undetermined. The CDR3 bases are TGTGCCAGCAGGCGAGTAGTGGGCACTGAAGCTTTCTTT. This gives the protein CASRRVVGTEAFF.